This paragraph reports one T cell receptor (beta chain). No antigen is known for it. With 5 bases clipped from V and 7 bases from J, the junction kept 4 bases outside the gene matches. The germline V gene encodes CDR1 SGHRS and CDR2 YFSETQ. The CDR3 loop spans 13 amino acids. From the 5' RACE reads, TCRdb called clonotypes with MiXCR, one entry per CDR3 protein. The table has under 35,000 distinct CDR3 sequences, around 24% seen once. Notes on the study in general: The larger cohort examined one V-J beta rearrangement, not whole repertoires. In terms of TCR gene usage, tumor memory CD4+ T cells clustered together with blood and lymph node memory CD4+ cells, as well as with lymph node naive CD4+ cells.

CD4+CD45RO+CD25- cells were isolated as memory CD4+ T cells. The source of this sequence is a female donor with breast cancer. The rearrangement joins TRBV5-1 to TRBJ2-1; 9 nucleotides line up with TRBD2. Sequencing input: memory CD4+ T cells sorted from blood. The subset: memory CD4+ T cells, CD4+CD45RO+CD25-. The CDR3 here is CASSLSGSNEQFF. CDR3 DNA sequence: TGCGCCAGCAGTCTTAGCGGGAGTAATGAGCAGTTCTTC.